A single sample is the source of the 7 T cell receptor beta chains below, sequenced in a study of T cell responses to AZD1222 COVID-19 vaccine. Sequenced by immunoSEQ multiplex PCR; TCRdb stores in-frame clones only, minus some. The sample shows 100,000 to 150,000 clones, roughly 85% of them seen only once. The sequenced sample was peripheral blood, obtained 28 days after the second dose of the MenACWY control vaccine. The receptors were sampled from an adult who received the MenACWY meningococcal vaccine as a control.

V usage is TRBV6-5 and J usage is TRBJ2-7; maybe TRBD2 (5 bases). Germline CDR1 is MNHEY and CDR2 is SVGAGI. The CDR3 contains 14 residues. V lost 4 bases, J lost 0 bases, and 10 bases lay in between. CDR3 sequence: CASSLDWSSYEQYF. The DNA of the CDR3 is TGTGCCAGCAGTTTGGACTGGAGCTCCTACGAGCAGTACTTC.

The J gene is TRBJ1-1, the V gene TRBV3-1 (or the pseudogene TRBV3-2), with D perhaps matching TRBD1 (5 bases). Trimming left V 1 base short and J 1 base short, with 7 bases between. The CDR3 consists of 14 residues. Germline CDR1 is LGHDT and CDR2 is YNNKEL (reference sequence). The CDR3 is CASSQVGQNTEAFF. CDR3 bases: TGTGCCAGCAGCCAAGTAGGACAGAACACTGAAGCTTTCTTT.

The V gene is TRBV19, the J gene TRBJ1-2; possibly TRBD1 for D (5 bases). This CDR3 has 14 amino acids. The V end lost 3 bases, the J end lost 3 bases, and 11 bases lay between the germline ends. The germline V gene encodes CDR1 LNHDA and CDR2 SQIVND (reference sequence). Written as DNA, the CDR3 is TGTGCCAGTAGTATCAGGGAGATTGACTATGGCTACACCTTC. Encoded protein: CASSIREIDYGYTF. Together with reference TRBV19 and TRBJ1-2, the CDR3 gives the full variable domain: DGGITQSPKYLFRKEGQNVTLSCEQNLNHDAMYWYRQDPGQGLRLIYYSQIVNDFQKGDIAEGYSVSREKKESFPLTVTSAQKNPTAFYLCASSIREIDYGYTFGSGTRLTVV.

This clone was seen only a few times. The chain links TRBV19 to TRBJ1-3; no clear D gene. Germline V gives CDR1 LNHDA, CDR2 SQIVND (reference sequence). The CDR3 length is 14 residues. Trimming pared 2 bases from V and 1 base from J, leaving 6 bases between. CDR3 sequence: CASSITVSGNTIYF. Written as DNA, the CDR3 is TGTGCCAGTAGTATAACGGTTTCTGGAAACACCATATATTTT.

The V and J genes are TRBV7-9 and TRBJ1-4, with D uncertain. Germline V CDR1 and CDR2: SEHNR, FQNEAQ (reference sequence). Deletions cut 2 bases from V and 7 bases from J, with 8 bases between. The CDR3 runs 13 residues. Written as DNA, the CDR3 is TGTGCCAGCAGCTTATTGAAAAGTGAAAAACTGTTTTTT. Translated: CASSLLKSEKLFF.

The chain has TRBV2 and TRBJ1-3, with a weak D call TRBD1 (5 bases). V dropped 5 bases and J dropped 4 bases, with 12 bases sitting between them. The CDR3 loop spans 14 amino acids. Germline loops: CDR1 SNHLY, CDR2 FYNNEI. CDR3 residues: CASSYRTGGNTIYF. Written as DNA, the CDR3 is TGTGCCAGCAGTTACAGGACTGGAGGAAACACCATATATTTT. The full variable domain, with the rest looked up from reference TRBV2 and TRBJ1-3, is EPEVTQTPSHQVTQMGQEVILRCVPISNHLYFYWYRQILGQKVEFLVSFYNNEISEKSEIFDDQFSVERPDGSNFTLKIRSTKLEDSAMYFCASSYRTGGNTIYFGEGSWLTVV.

V is TRBV7-2 and J is TRBJ2-7; 16 bases line up with TRBD2. Trimming at V came to 1 base and at J to 7 bases, leaving 1 base not matched to a gene. Germline V lookup: CDR1 SGHTA, CDR2 FQGNSA. The CDR3 covers 15 residues. Here the CDR3 reads CASSLVGLAGGEQYF. The DNA of the CDR3 is TGTGCCAGCAGCTTAGTGGGACTAGCGGGAGGGGAGCAGTACTTC.